This record covers a single T cell receptor (beta chain). Its target antigen remains unknown. Nothing much larger sits one base from this clone, and base qualities are not available. The data belong to a study of B cell selection in AIRE deficiency (dated 2019 in TCRdb). General notes on the study: Researchers compared TCRbeta repertoires of sorted blood CD4+ conventional T cells and regulatory T cells in AIRE-deficient patients with those in healthy controls. The TCR-sequenced cohort comprised roughly five AIRE-deficient APECED patients and roughly five healthy control donors.

Summary of the overall study and its limitations: Only TCRbeta chains were sequenced, and under 40% of the Treg sequences shared among healthy donors were also detected in healthy Tconv cells, possibly owing to differing TCRalpha chains. Among fewer than 4,500 shared Treg TCRbeta sequences, around 31% were shared exclusively among healthy donors and approximately 10% exclusively among patients, which suggests that Treg selection is less efficient in the absence of AIRE. Shared Treg sequences had shorter CDR3s, reflecting a bias toward rearrangements with few non-templated nucleotide insertions. Tconv and Treg cells from AIRE-deficient patients showed TCRBV gene usage, CDR3 length and TCR diversity similar to those of healthy donors. About 30% of the Treg TCRbeta sequences shared among healthy donors were detected in patient Tconv cells, suggesting that Treg-biased clones are diverted into the Tconv compartment.

The immunoSEQ platform was used to sequence the TCRbeta chain. Concerning the study's data processing: Pooled conventional T cell repertoires yielded about 1.1x10^5 distinct in-frame TCRbeta sequences from patients and around 130,000 from healthy donors. Treg TCRbeta sequences found in two or more individuals were defined as public, and these public Treg TCRbeta sequences were then searched for in Tconv repertoires. Group differences were tested with Mann-Whitney U tests and Bonferroni-Dunn correction in GraphPad Prism 7.03. TCRdb obtained this table from immuneACCESS and retained in-frame rearrangements with V and J assigned. These tables miss some clones; where compared with another copy, unresolved V genes account for less than half of the shortfall, and the remainder is unexplained. The D gene and trimming were derived from the DNA, and the V and J assignments and clone size from that table. The sample profile shows some 25,000 clones; about 96% of them were found once. The leading ten clones occupy 0.22% of the sample.

Conventional CD4 T cells were sorted as CD4+CD127+ cells. Control samples came from healthy donors unrelated to the patients. A FACSAria flow cytometer was used to sort the Tconv and Treg cells intended for TCRbeta sequencing. Sorted cells were collected in 5-ml round-bottom polystyrene tubes, and dry cell pellets were stored frozen at -80 degrees C prior to sequencing. According to the germline V gene, CDR1 reads SGHTA and CDR2 reads FQGNSA. The V end gives up 5 bases and the J end 5 bases, leaving 6 bases in the junction not matched to a gene. The CDR3 runs 15 amino acids, cysteine and phenylalanine included. The CDR3 DNA has 45 bases and is translated from base 1.

The chain employs TRBV7-2 and TRBJ2-1; 10 bases in between match TRBD2. The sequenced sample was CD4+CD127+ conventional T cells sorted from PBMCs. The sequence was collected from a human donor in good health. The CDR3 loop reads CASSHWTSGNNEQFF. In nucleotides, the sequence is TGTGCCAGCAGCCACTGGACTAGCGGAAACAATGAGCAGTTCTTC.